The 25 T cell receptor beta chains in this list originate from one sample, sequenced in a study of blood T cell repertoires in COVID-19. Assay used: immunoSEQ multiplex PCR; TCRdb lists only in-frame clones, some missing. The sample has roughly 210,000 clones; around 86% are singletons. The sequencing input was PBMCs or T cells enriched from blood (not recorded which). Every receptor here comes from a man between 25 and 39 years old in a cohort exposed to, infected with or recovered from COVID-19 (not recorded which).

The rearrangement links TRBV5-1 to TRBJ2-2; D unresolved. Germline CDR1 SGHRS, CDR2 YFSETQ. The length of the CDR3 is 15 residues. The V end lost 4 bases, the J end lost 0 bases, and 10 bases lay between the germline ends. CDR3: CASSEDTPNTGELFF. The CDR3 bases are TGCGCCAGCAGCGAAGACACCCCGAACACCGGGGAGCTGTTTTTT.

The chain recombines TRBV12-3 or TRBV12-4 with TRBJ1-1; D is uncertain. This CDR3 is built from 13 residues. V lost 3 bases, J lost 4 bases, and 9 bases lay in between. The CDR3 nucleotides read TGTGCCAGCAGTTTGGCGGGAATCACTGAAGCTTTCTTT. Residues: CASSLAGITEAFF.

The chain recombines TRBV19 with TRBJ2-7; 13 bases fit TRBD2. CDR1 LNHDA and CDR2 SQIVND come from the germline V gene (reference sequence). The CDR3 contains 22 residues. The junction had 25 bases not matched to a gene; V was cut back by 5 bases and J by 3 bases. CDR3 in DNA: TGTGCCAGTAGTCCGTTTCCCAGGGCCGGGACTAGCGGGAAGGGTCTTTTCTACGAGCAGTACTTC. Translation: CASSPFPRAGTSGKGLFYEQYF. The full variable domain, in which reference TRBV19 and TRBJ2-7 provide the parts outside the CDR3, is DGGITQSPKYLFRKEGQNVTLSCEQNLNHDAMYWYRQDPGQGLRLIYYSQIVNDFQKGDIAEGYSVSREKKESFPLTVTSAQKNPTAFYLCASSPFPRAGTSGKGLFYEQYFGPGTRLTVT.

The V and J genes are TRBV4-3 and TRBJ2-7, with TRBD2 matching over 9 bases. Germline CDR1 and CDR2: LGHNA and YSLEER. The J segment lost 4 bases and the V segment lost 4 bases, leaving 8 bases of the junction unmatched. This CDR3 is 15 amino acids long. In DNA form, the CDR3 reads TGCGCCAGCAGCCGAGCGACTAGCGGTTCTTACGAGCAGTACTTC. It is translated as CASSRATSGSYEQYF.

The V and J genes are TRBV5-6 and TRBJ1-5; possible D gene TRBD1, 5 bases. The CDR3 consists of 15 residues. Trimming cost V 0 bases and J 3 bases, with 10 bases left between them. Germline V gives CDR1 SGHDT, CDR2 YYEEEE. In DNA, the CDR3 is TGTGCCAGCAGCTTGGGACAGACAAACAATCAGCCCCAGCATTTT. As protein: CASSLGQTNNQPQHF. The whole variable domain, remainder taken from reference TRBV5-6 and TRBJ1-5, is DAGVTQSPTHLIKTRGQQVTLRCSPKSGHDTVSWYQQALGQGPQFIFQYYEEEERQRGNFPDRFSGHQFPNYSSELNVNALLLGDSALYLCASSLGQTNNQPQHFGDGTRLSIL.

The J gene is TRBJ1-5, the V gene TRBV11-2, with TRBD1 matching 9 bases. The CDR3 covers 14 residues. Germline-derived CDR1 and CDR2 are SGHAT and FQNNGV. V gave up 4 bases and J gave up 5 bases; unmatched junction bases: 3. As DNA, the CDR3 is TGTGCCAGCAGCTCAGGACAGGGGCATCAGCCCCAGCATTTT. It translates to CASSSGQGHQPQHF.

This chain joins TRBV11-3 and TRBJ1-5; D might be TRBD1 (5 bases). Trimming pared 8 bases from V and 2 bases from J, leaving 19 bases between. This CDR3 is 16 amino acids long. Germline CDR1 SGHNT, CDR2 YENEEA. For the CDR3, the DNA is TGTGCCAGCTCCGGGAGGGGCCGGGTTTGCAATCAGCCCCAGCATTTT. Translating gives CASSGRGRVCNQPQHF.

The V gene is TRBV19, the J gene TRBJ1-1, with 11 bases fitting TRBD1. The length of the CDR3 is 13 residues. With V trimmed by 5 bases and J by 4 bases, 0 bases remained unmatched. Germline V gene sequence: CDR1 LNHDA, CDR2 SQIVND (reference sequence). In DNA, the CDR3 is TGTGCCAGTAGTGGGACAGGGGGCACTGAAGCTTTCTTT. This gives the protein CASSGTGGTEAFF.

This chain uses TRBV5-1 with TRBJ2-7; 12 nucleotides agree with TRBD2. V shed 0 bases, J shed 5 bases, and the junction held 9 bases outside the gene matches. This CDR3 is built from 17 residues. Per the germline V gene, CDR1 is SGHRS and CDR2 is YFSETQ. CDR3 in amino acids: CASSLGASGRARDEQYF. The CDR3 DNA is TGCGCCAGCAGCTTGGGGGCTAGCGGGAGGGCCCGTGACGAGCAGTACTTC.

V is TRBV12-3 or TRBV12-4 and J is TRBJ2-7; 9 bases are shared with TRBD2. V lost 3 bases and J lost 3; bases outside the gene matches: 0. This CDR3 comprises 13 residues. The CDR3 sequence: CASSFSGSYEQYF. Here the CDR3 DNA reads TGTGCCAGCAGTTTTAGCGGGAGCTACGAGCAGTACTTC.

The chain has TRBV24-1 and TRBJ1-4; weak D call: TRBD1 (5 bases). The CDR3 is 15 amino acids. Trimming pared 12 bases from V and 5 bases from J, leaving 21 bases between. Looked up from germline, CDR1 is KGHDR and CDR2 is SFDVKD. CDR3 DNA: TGTGCCGCGAATAATGCGGGACGAGGAAATGAAAAACTGTTTTTT. Its translation is CAANNAGRGNEKLFF.

J is TRBJ2-7 and V is TRBV6-2 or TRBV6-3; TRBD1 might be the D (5 bases). Germline V gene lookup returns CDR1 MNHEY and CDR2 SVGEGT. Trimming took 5 bases from V and 1 from J, leaving 12 bases between them. This CDR3 spans 14 amino acids. The CDR3 sequence: CASSKTDTSYEQYF. The CDR3 nucleotides are TGTGCCAGCAGTAAAACGGACACATCCTACGAGCAGTACTTC.

The gene calls are TRBV13 and TRBJ2-3, with 8 bases fitting TRBD1. This CDR3 has 15 residues. CDR1 and CDR2 (germline): PRHDT, FYEKMQ (reference sequence). Trimming removed 5 bases from V and 3 bases from J; junction bases left unmatched: 7. The DNA for the CDR3 is TGTGCCAGCAGCGGACGGACAGGGTCAACAGATACGCAGTATTTT. It specifies CASSGRTGSTDTQYF.

J is TRBJ2-1 and V is TRBV28; TRBD2 aligns across 8 bases. The V segment lost 3 bases and the J segment 9 bases; nucleotides outside the gene matches: 16. Germline loops: CDR1 MDHEN, CDR2 SYDVKM. This CDR3 has 17 amino acids. The CDR3 region has the DNA TGTGCCAGCAGTTTCCTCGGAGGGAGCGGGAGAGAGGGTGAGCAGTTCTTC. This encodes CASSFLGGSGREGEQFF. The entire variable domain, with the rest obtained from reference TRBV28 and TRBJ2-1, is as follows: DVKVTQSSRYLVKRTGEKVFLECVQDMDHENMFWYRQDPGLGLRLIYFSYDVKMKEKGDIPEGYSVSREKKERFSLILESASTNQTSMYLCASSFLGGSGREGEQFFGPGTRLTVL.

The chain employs TRBV20-1 and TRBJ1-2, with D possibly TRBD1 on 6 matching bases. Germline V gene lookup returns CDR1 DFQATT and CDR2 SNEGSKA (reference sequence). This CDR3 spans 11 amino acids. CDR3 region: CSQAGDGGYTF. CDR3 nucleotide sequence: TGCAGCCAAGCAGGGGACGGTGGCTACACCTTC.

The chain carries TRBV4-1 and TRBJ2-7; D not resolved. CDR3 size: 16 residues. Trimming removed 1 base from V and 3 bases from J, with 16 bases in between. Per germline, CDR1 MGHRA and CDR2 YSYEKL. The CDR3 spells CASSQVHRQTSYEQYF. The DNA of the CDR3 is TGCGCCAGCAGCCAAGTCCACCGGCAGACAAGCTACGAGCAGTACTTC.

The chain uses TRBV27 and TRBJ2-1; tentatively, D is TRBD2 (6 bases). V gave up 2 bases and J gave up 5 bases, with 16 bases separating them. The CDR3 has 16 amino acids. From germline, CDR1 is MNHEY and CDR2 SMNVEV (reference sequence). The CDR3 DNA sequence: TGTGCCAGCAGTTTAGTCCGAGGAGGGATAAACAATGAGCAGTTCTTC. It specifies CASSLVRGGINNEQFF.

This clone was detected once. This rearrangement joins TRBV29-1 to TRBJ1-2; 8 nucleotides line up with TRBD1. The CDR3 contains 17 residues. V lost 3 bases and J lost 1; bases outside the gene matches: 13. The germline V gene has CDR1 SQVTM and CDR2 ANQGSEA. The CDR3 nucleotides read TGCAGCGTTGAGGTTATGTTGCTGACAGGGGTTAACTATGGCTACACCTTC. Translated, it gives CSVEVMLLTGVNYGYTF.

V is TRBV27 and J is TRBJ1-2; maybe TRBD1 (6 bases). CDR1 is MNHEY, CDR2 SMNVEV, per germline (reference sequence). This CDR3 spans 15 amino acids. Trimming shortened V by 5 bases and J by 2 bases, and 15 bases separated the two germline ends. CDR3 region: CASSTNAQGNYGYTF. CDR3 coding DNA: TGTGCCAGCAGTACGAACGCTCAGGGGAACTATGGCTACACCTTC.

The rearrangement uses TRBV7-8 and TRBJ1-5; D possibly corresponds to TRBD1 (6 bases). The CDR3 has 15 amino acids. CDR1 and CDR2 (germline): SGHVS, FQNEAQ. The V end lost 4 bases, the J end lost 3 bases, and 13 bases lay between the germline ends. CDR3 bases: TGTGCCAGCAGCTCTAGGGGGTCGGACAATCAGCCCCAGCATTTT. Residues: CASSSRGSDNQPQHF.

The V gene is TRBV6-5, the J gene TRBJ1-1, with 8 bases that match TRBD1. The CDR3 consists of 16 residues. Losses at the gene ends were 2 bases for V and 7 bases for J; bases not matched to a gene: 12. Looked up from germline, CDR1 is MNHEY and CDR2 is SVGAGI. CDR3 protein: CASSYVIGQGDIEAFF. The CDR3 nucleotides read TGTGCCAGCAGTTACGTTATAGGACAGGGTGATATTGAAGCTTTCTTT.

In this sample, this clone turned up once. The chain employs TRBV5-6 and TRBJ2-6; possible D gene TRBD1, 6 bases. The germline V gene encodes CDR1 SGHDT and CDR2 YYEEEE. CDR3 length: 16 amino acids. Trimming took 1 base from V and 0 from J, leaving 8 bases between them. As DNA, the CDR3 is TGTGCCAGCAGCTTGTTACAGGGCTCTGGGGCCAACGTCCTGACTTTC. Translated: CASSLLQGSGANVLTF.

This clone was seen repeatedly, ten times or more. V gene TRBV4-3 combines with J gene TRBJ2-1; TRBD1 matches at 7 bases. Germline CDR1 is LGHNA and CDR2 is YSLEER. This CDR3 has 15 residues. V shed 4 bases, J shed 4 bases, and the junction held 7 bases outside the gene matches. CDR3 in DNA: TGCGCCAGCAGCCCATCGGGACAGACATACAATGAGCAGTTCTTC. Amino acids: CASSPSGQTYNEQFF.

The chain carries TRBV13 and TRBJ2-5; 14 bases map to TRBD2. This CDR3 is 19 amino acids long. J gave up 2 bases and V 0 bases, and 8 bases lay outside the gene matches. CDR1 is PRHDT, CDR2 FYEKMQ, per germline (reference sequence). For the CDR3, the DNA is TGTGCCAGCAGCTTAGGCCTGGGACTAGCGGGAGAAGGACAAGAGACCCAGTACTTC. Amino acids: CASSLGLGLAGEGQETQYF.

This chain connects TRBV5-1 to TRBJ2-3; no clear D gene. V gave up 3 bases and J gave up 4 bases, with 12 bases separating them. The CDR3 consists of 14 residues. Germline loops: CDR1 SGHRS, CDR2 YFSETQ. In DNA, the CDR3 is TGCGCCAGCAGCTGGTCCGCGATCGCAGATACGCAGTATTTT. Its protein is CASSWSAIADTQYF.